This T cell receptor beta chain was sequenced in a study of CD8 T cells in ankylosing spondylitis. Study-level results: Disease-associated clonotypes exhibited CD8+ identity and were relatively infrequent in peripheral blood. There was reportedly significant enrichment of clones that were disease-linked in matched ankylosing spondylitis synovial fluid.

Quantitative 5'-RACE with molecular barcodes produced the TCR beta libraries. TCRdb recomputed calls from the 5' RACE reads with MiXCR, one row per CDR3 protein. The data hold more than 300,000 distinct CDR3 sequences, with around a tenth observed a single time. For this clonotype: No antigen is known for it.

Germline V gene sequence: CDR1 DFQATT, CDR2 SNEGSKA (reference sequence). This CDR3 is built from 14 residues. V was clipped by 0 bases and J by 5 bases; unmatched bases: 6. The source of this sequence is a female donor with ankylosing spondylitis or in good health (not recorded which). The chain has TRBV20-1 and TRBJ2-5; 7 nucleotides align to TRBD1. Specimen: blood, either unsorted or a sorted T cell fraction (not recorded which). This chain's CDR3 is CSAREDRVGETQYF. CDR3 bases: TGCAGTGCTAGAGAAGACAGGGTGGGGGAGACCCAGTACTTC.